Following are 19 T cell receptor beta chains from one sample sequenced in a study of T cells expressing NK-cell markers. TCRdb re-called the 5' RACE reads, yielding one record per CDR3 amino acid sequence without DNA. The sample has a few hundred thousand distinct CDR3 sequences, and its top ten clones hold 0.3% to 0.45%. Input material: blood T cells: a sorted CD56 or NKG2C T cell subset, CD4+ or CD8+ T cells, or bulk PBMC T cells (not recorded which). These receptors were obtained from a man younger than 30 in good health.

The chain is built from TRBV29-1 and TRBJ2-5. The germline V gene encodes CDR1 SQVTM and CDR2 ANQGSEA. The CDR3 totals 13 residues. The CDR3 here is CSVEGVGSETQYF.

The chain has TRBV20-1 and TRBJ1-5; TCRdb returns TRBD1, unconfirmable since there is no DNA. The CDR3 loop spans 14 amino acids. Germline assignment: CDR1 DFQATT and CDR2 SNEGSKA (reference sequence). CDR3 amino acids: CSADYTGNNQPQHF.

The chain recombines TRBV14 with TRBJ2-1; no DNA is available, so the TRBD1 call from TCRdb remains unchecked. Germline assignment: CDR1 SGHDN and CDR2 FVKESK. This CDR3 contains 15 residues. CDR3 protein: CASSRGGGSYNEQFF. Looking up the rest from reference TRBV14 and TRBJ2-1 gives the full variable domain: EAGVTQFPSHSVIEKGQTVTLRCDPISGHDNLYWYRRVMGKEIKFLLHFVKESKQDESGMPNNRFLAERTGGTYSTLKVQPAELEDSGVYFCASSRGGGSYNEQFFGPGTRLTVL.

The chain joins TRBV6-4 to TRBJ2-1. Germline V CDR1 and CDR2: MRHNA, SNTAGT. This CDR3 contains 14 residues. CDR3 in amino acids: CASGRGGPYNEQFF.

The CDR3 loop reads CASSLDTGTGTDTQYF. V gene TRBV5-1 combines with J gene TRBJ2-3; TCRdb indicates TRBD1, and absent DNA this call remains unverified. Germline values: CDR1 SGHRS, CDR2 YFSETQ. The CDR3 length is 16 residues.

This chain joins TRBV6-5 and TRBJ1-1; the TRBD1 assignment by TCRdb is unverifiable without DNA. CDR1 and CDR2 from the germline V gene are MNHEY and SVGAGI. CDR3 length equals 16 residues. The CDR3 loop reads CASSYPGQGMNTEAFF.

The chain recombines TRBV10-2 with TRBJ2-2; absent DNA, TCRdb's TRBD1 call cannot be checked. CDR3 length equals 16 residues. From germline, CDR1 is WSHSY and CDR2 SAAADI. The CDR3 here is CASAPGHLANTGELFF.

Here the CDR3 reads CASSYPTETYGYTF. The chain is built from TRBV6-2 or TRBV6-3 and TRBJ1-2. Germline lookup yields CDR1 MNHEY and CDR2 SVGEGT. The CDR3 runs 14 residues.

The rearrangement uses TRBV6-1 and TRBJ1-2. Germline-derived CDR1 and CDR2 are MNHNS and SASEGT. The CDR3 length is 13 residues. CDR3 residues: CASAPAGSYGYTF.

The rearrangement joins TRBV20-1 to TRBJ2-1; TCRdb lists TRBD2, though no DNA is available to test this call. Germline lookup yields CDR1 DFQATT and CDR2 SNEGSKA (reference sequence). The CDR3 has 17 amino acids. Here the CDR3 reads CSAKGLAGSQPYNEQFF.

This CDR3 is CASRPAGVRSTQYF. This chain connects TRBV6-1 to TRBJ2-3; TCRdb designates TRBD1, a call that cannot be tested without DNA. Germline V gene sequence: CDR1 MNHNS, CDR2 SASEGT. The CDR3 covers 14 residues.

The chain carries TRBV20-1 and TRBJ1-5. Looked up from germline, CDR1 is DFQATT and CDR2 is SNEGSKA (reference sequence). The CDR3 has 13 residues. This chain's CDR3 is CSASFAVGQPQHF.

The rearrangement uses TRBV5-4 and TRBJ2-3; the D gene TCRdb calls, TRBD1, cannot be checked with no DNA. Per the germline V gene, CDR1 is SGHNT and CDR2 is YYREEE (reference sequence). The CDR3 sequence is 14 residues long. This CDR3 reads CASSLPGATDTQYF.

CDR3 amino acids: CSAQGWGMDTEAFF. The chain uses TRBV29-1 and TRBJ1-1; no DNA is available, so the TRBD1 call from TCRdb remains unchecked. Germline V gives CDR1 SQVTM, CDR2 ANQGSEA. There are 14 residues in the CDR3.

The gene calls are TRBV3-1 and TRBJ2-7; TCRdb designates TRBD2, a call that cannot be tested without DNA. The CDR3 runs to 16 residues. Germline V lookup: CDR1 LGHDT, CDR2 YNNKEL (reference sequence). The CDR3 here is CASSQDGLAGGYEQYF.

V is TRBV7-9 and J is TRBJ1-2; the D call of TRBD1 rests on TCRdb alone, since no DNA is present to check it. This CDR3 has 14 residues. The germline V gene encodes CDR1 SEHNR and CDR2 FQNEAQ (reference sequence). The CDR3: CASGGQGNYYGYTF.

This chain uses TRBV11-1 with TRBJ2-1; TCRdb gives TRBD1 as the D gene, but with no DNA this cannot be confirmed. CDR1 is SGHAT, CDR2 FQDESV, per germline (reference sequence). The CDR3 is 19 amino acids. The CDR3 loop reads CASSRSPGQGVLAGNEQFF.

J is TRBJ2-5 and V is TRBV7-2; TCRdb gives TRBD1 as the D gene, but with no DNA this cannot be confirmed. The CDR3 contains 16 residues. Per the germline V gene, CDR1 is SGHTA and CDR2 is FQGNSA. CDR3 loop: CASSHSRVGRAETQYF.

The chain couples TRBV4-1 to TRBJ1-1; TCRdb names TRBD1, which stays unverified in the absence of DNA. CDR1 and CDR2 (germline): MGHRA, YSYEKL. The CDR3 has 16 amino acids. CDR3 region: CASSQGSTVGNTEAFF.